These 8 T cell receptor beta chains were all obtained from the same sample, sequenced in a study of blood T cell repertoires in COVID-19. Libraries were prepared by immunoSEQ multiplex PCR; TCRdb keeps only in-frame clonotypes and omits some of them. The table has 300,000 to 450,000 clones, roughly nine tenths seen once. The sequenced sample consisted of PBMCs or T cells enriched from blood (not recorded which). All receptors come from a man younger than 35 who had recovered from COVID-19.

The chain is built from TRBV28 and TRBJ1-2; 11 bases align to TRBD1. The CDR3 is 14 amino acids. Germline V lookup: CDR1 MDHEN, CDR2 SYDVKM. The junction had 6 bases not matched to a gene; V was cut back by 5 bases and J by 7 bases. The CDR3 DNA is TGTGCCAGCAGTACCCGGACAGGGGGCCGTGGCTACACCTTC. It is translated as CASSTRTGGRGYTF.

CDR3 DNA sequence: TGCGCCAGCAGCCCGGGGCTAGCGGGAGGCTACGAGCAGTACTTC. This translates into CASSPGLAGGYEQYF. The chain joins TRBV4-3 to TRBJ2-7; 11 nucleotides line up with TRBD2. This CDR3 is 15 amino acids long. Germline V lookup: CDR1 LGHNA, CDR2 YSLEER. With 4 bases clipped from V and 3 bases from J, the junction kept 5 bases outside the gene matches.

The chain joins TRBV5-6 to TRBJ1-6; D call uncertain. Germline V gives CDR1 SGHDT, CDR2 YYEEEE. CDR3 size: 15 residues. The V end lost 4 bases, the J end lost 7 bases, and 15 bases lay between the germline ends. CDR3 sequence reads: CASSSAADYNSPLHF. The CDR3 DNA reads TGTGCCAGCAGCAGCGCAGCGGACTACAATTCACCCCTCCACTTT.

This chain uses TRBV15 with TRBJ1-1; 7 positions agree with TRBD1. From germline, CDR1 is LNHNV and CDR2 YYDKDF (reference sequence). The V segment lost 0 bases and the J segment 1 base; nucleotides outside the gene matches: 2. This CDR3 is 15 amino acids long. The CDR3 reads CATSRDRGKNTEAFF. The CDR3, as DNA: TGTGCCACCAGCAGAGACAGGGGGAAGAACACTGAAGCTTTCTTT. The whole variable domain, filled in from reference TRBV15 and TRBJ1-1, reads DAMVIQNPRYQVTQFGKPVTLSCSQTLNHNVMYWYQQKSSQAPKLLFHYYDKDFNNEADTPDNFQSRRPNTSFCFLDIRSPGLGDTAMYLCATSRDRGKNTEAFFGQGTRLTVV.

The CDR3 region has the DNA TGTGCCAGCAGCCCCACAGGGCGTAACTATGGCTACACCTTC. Translation: CASSPTGRNYGYTF. V gene TRBV3-1 (or the pseudogene TRBV3-2) combines with J gene TRBJ1-2; D might be TRBD1 (6 bases). V gave up 4 bases and J gave up 1 base, with 10 bases separating them. The germline gives CDR1 LGHDT, CDR2 YNNKEL (reference sequence). This CDR3 spans 14 amino acids.

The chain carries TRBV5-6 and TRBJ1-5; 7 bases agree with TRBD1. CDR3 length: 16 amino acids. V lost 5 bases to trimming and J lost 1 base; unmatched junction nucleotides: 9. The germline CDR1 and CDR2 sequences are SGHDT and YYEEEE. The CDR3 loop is CASSHMTGTSNQPQHF. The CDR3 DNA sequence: TGTGCCAGCAGTCATATGACAGGGACCAGCAATCAGCCCCAGCATTTT.

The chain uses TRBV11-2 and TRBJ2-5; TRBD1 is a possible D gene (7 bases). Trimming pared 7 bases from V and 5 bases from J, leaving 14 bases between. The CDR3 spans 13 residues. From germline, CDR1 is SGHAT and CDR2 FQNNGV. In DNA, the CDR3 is TGTGCCAGCAAGACGGAGGGGGCGGAGACCCAGTACTTC. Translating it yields CASKTEGAETQYF.

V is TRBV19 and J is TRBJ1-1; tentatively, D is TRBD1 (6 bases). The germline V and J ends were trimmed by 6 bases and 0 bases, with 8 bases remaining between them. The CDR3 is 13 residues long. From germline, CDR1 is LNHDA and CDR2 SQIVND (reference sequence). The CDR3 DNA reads TGTGCCAGTAGAACAGGGCTGAACACTGAAGCTTTCTTT. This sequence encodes CASRTGLNTEAFF.